A single sample gave rise to the 14 T cell receptor beta chains below, sequenced in a study of breast tumors, draining lymph nodes, adjacent tissues. The lymph nodes were axillary draining lymph nodes from breast cancer patients. From the multiplex PCR reads, TCRdb called clonotypes with MiXCR, one entry per CDR3 protein. The table lists 130,000 or so distinct CDR3 sequences, roughly 20% of them singletons. The sample taken for sequencing was axillary lymph node tissue. The receptors here all came from a female donor with breast cancer. Some clones in this sample may be carry-over from other donors' samples.

As regards this clonotype: A much larger clonotype is one base distant, so this may be a read error. The V and J genes are TRBV19 and TRBJ1-5; D uncertain. The CDR3 covers 13 residues. The germline V gene encodes CDR1 LNHDA and CDR2 SQIVND (reference sequence). CDR3 bases: TGTGCCAGTAGGGTCAATAGCGATCAGCCCCAGCATTTT. It specifies CASRVNSDQPQHF.

This chain uses TRBV20-1 with TRBJ2-1, with 8 positions matching TRBD2. The J segment lost 6 bases and the V segment lost 6 bases, leaving 7 bases of the junction unmatched. This CDR3 is 13 amino acids long. Germline CDR1 and CDR2: DFQATT and SNEGSKA (reference sequence). The CDR3 sequence is CSAGDSGVNEQFF. The CDR3 region has the DNA TGCAGTGCCGGGGATAGCGGGGTCAATGAGCAGTTCTTC.

This clonotype was seen repeatedly, ten times or more. This chain links TRBV19 with TRBJ1-5, with D unresolved. The CDR3 has 15 amino acids. V gave up 6 bases and J gave up 2 bases, with 14 bases separating them. The germline V gene encodes CDR1 LNHDA and CDR2 SQIVND (reference sequence). The DNA for the CDR3 is TGTGCCAGTAGCCTTGGTTGGGGTGGCAATCAGCCCCAGCATTTT. Translated: CASSLGWGGNQPQHF.

This clonotype was counted at least ten times. The chain couples TRBV7-9 to TRBJ2-3, with 8 bases matching TRBD1. Germline V gives CDR1 SEHNR, CDR2 FQNEAQ (reference sequence). The CDR3 length is 15 residues. J lost 2 bases, V lost 4 bases, and 5 bases had no gene match. Here the CDR3 reads CASSSLGQVTDTQYF. CDR3 nucleotides: TGTGCCAGCAGCTCCCTGGGACAGGTCACAGATACGCAGTATTTT.

This clonotype was detected ten times or more. This chain uses TRBV5-1 with TRBJ2-7; the D gene is possibly TRBD2 (6 bases). There are 15 residues in the CDR3. The germline V gene has CDR1 SGHRS and CDR2 YFSETQ. V was clipped by 3 bases and J by 2 bases, with 15 bases between them. DNA of the CDR3: TGCGCCAGCAGCTCCCCACAGGCGGGGCCCTACGAGCAGTACTTC. Translated, it gives CASSSPQAGPYEQYF.

In this sample, this clonotype turned up many times. This rearrangement joins TRBV4-1 to TRBJ2-7; 8 bases fit TRBD2. The germline CDR1 and CDR2 sequences are MGHRA and YSYEKL. The CDR3 length is 16 residues. The V segment lost 0 bases and the J segment 5 bases; nucleotides outside the gene matches: 9. CDR3 sequence (DNA): TGCGCCAGCAGCCAAGACTCTAGCGGGTTTCGGGACGAGCAGTACTTC. It is translated as CASSQDSSGFRDEQYF.

In its sample, this clonotype was seen many times. The chain employs TRBV4-2 and TRBJ1-5; D ambiguous. The CDR3 has 14 amino acids. Trimming cost V 3 bases and J 3 bases, with 9 bases left between them. CDR1 and CDR2 from the germline V gene are LGHNA and YNFKEQ. The CDR3 coding sequence is TGTGCCAGCAGCCAGGGCAGCCTCAATCAGCCCCAGCATTTT. It yields the protein CASSQGSLNQPQHF.

This clonotype was observed many times. The J gene is TRBJ2-3, the V gene TRBV19; D tentatively fits TRBD1 or TRBD2 (6 bases each). The germline V and J ends were trimmed by 5 bases and 5 bases, with 17 bases remaining between them. Germline CDR1 and CDR2: LNHDA and SQIVND (reference sequence). The CDR3 spans 15 residues. Here the CDR3 DNA reads TGTGCCAGTAGTCCCAGCGGAGGGGGACGAGATACGCAGTATTTT. It is translated as CASSPSGGGRDTQYF.

This clonotype was seen ten or more times. The chain combines TRBV19 with TRBJ2-3; 7 nucleotides match TRBD2. Germline trimming cut 8 bases from V and 2 bases from J; bases unmatched to any gene: 7. CDR1 LNHDA and CDR2 SQIVND come from the germline V gene (reference sequence). This CDR3 comprises 14 residues. The CDR3 protein is CASSRGVVTDTQYF. The CDR3 DNA sequence: TGTGCCAGTTCCCGGGGGGTGGTCACAGATACGCAGTATTTT.

This clonotype has a count of ten or more. The rearrangement joins TRBV6-6 to TRBJ2-1, with D possibly TRBD2 on 6 matching bases. The germline V and J ends were trimmed by 5 bases and 10 bases, with 21 bases remaining between them. The CDR3 is made up of 15 amino acids. Germline V gives CDR1 MNHNY, CDR2 SVGAGI (reference sequence). CDR3: CASSKGLAPTEEQFF. Here the CDR3 DNA reads TGTGCCAGCAGTAAGGGACTGGCGCCTACGGAAGAGCAGTTCTTC.

This clonotype was observed many times. The chain links TRBV5-1 to TRBJ2-1; TRBD2 might be the D (6 bases). The V gene lost 1 base and the J gene lost 6 bases, with 11 bases spanning the gap. CDR1 is SGHRS, CDR2 YFSETQ, per germline. The CDR3 covers 14 residues. The DNA of the CDR3 is TGCGCCAGCAGCTTGTTGGGACTGGGCAATGAGCAGTTCTTC. This sequence encodes CASSLLGLGNEQFF.

In regard to this clonotype: Given a much more abundant clone one base away, this may be a read error. J is TRBJ2-1 and V is TRBV4-1; D is uncertain. The CDR3 sequence is 17 residues long. Germline values: CDR1 MGHRA, CDR2 YSYEKL. This chain's CDR3 is CASSQDPRENPYNELFF. The DNA of the CDR3 is TGCGCCAGCAGCCAAGACCCCAGAGAAAACCCCTACAATGAGCTGTTCTTC.

The rearrangement uses TRBV19 and TRBJ1-1, with 12 bases matching TRBD1. The CDR3 spans 18 residues. Germline trimming cut 7 bases from V and 5 bases from J; bases unmatched to any gene: 17. CDR1 LNHDA and CDR2 SQIVND come from the germline V gene (reference sequence). The CDR3 region is CASTTIVGTGGPRTEAFF. CDR3 nucleotides: TGTGCCAGTACCACTATAGTAGGGACAGGGGGCCCGAGAACTGAAGCTTTCTTT.

This clonotype showed up many times. The rearrangement links TRBV5-1 to TRBJ2-1; D gene uncertain. The CDR3 runs 13 residues. The V end was cut by 4 bases, the J end by 2 bases, with 7 bases between. The germline V gene has CDR1 SGHRS and CDR2 YFSETQ. CDR3 nucleotides: TGCGCCAGCAGCGAACGTCCCTACAATGAGCAGTTCTTC. Encoded protein: CASSERPYNEQFF.